Below, 23 T cell receptor beta chains from the same sample are listed, as sequenced in a study of T cells in Graves' hyperthyroidism and ophthalmopathy. Authors of the study amplified TCR beta CDR3 regions from RNA transcripts. Researchers ran a first-round RT-PCR on the TCR CDR3 using the HTBI primer set. Via MiXCR, TCRdb re-called the multiplex PCR reads, giving one row per CDR3 protein. In the table there are approximately 600,000 distinct CDR3 sequences, approximately 15% of which are singletons. Sequenced: blood. The receptor set was obtained from a woman under 30 with Graves' ophthalmopathy.

The genes are TRBV19 and TRBJ1-1; 7 bases align to TRBD1. With V trimmed by 6 bases and J by 7 bases, 8 bases remained unmatched. Germline-derived CDR1 and CDR2 are LNHDA and SQIVND (reference sequence). This CDR3 has 13 residues. The CDR3 coding sequence is TGTGCCAGTAGCCTACAGGGGATCGGTGAAGCTTTCTTT. Amino acids: CASSLQGIGEAFF. The variable domain in full, completed from reference TRBV19 and TRBJ1-1, reads DGGITQSPKYLFRKEGQNVTLSCEQNLNHDAMYWYRQDPGQGLRLIYYSQIVNDFQKGDIAEGYSVSREKKESFPLTVTSAQKNPTAFYLCASSLQGIGEAFFGQGTRLTVV.

This clonotype appeared many times. This sequence joins TRBV27 and TRBJ1-2; possible D gene TRBD1, 5 bases. The V end lost 1 base, the J end lost 4 bases, and 13 bases lay between the germline ends. Germline lookup yields CDR1 MNHEY and CDR2 SMNVEV (reference sequence). This CDR3 is 15 amino acids long. The CDR3 sequence: CASSLYWGVGYGYTF. In DNA, the CDR3 is TGTGCCAGCAGTTTATACTGGGGGGTCGGCTATGGCTACACCTTC.

This clonotype was observed many times. The chain carries TRBV4-3 and TRBJ2-1; D call uncertain. The germline gives CDR1 LGHNA, CDR2 YSLEER. The germline V and J ends were trimmed by 1 base and 7 bases, with 14 bases remaining between them. The CDR3 totals 15 residues. The CDR3 protein is CASSQVGGLLNEQFF. In DNA form, the CDR3 reads TGCGCCAGCAGCCAAGTGGGTGGGCTACTGAATGAGCAGTTCTTC.

This clonotype was recorded a few times. The V and J genes are TRBV27 and TRBJ1-6, with no clear D. The V gene lost 5 bases and the J gene lost 3 bases, with 8 bases spanning the gap. CDR1 and CDR2 from the germline V gene are MNHEY and SMNVEV (reference sequence). CDR3 size: 14 residues. The CDR3: CASSGRSYNSPLHF. CDR3 sequence (DNA): TGTGCCAGCAGTGGGAGGAGCTATAATTCACCCCTCCACTTT.

The rearrangement joins TRBV20-1 to TRBJ2-7, with D maybe TRBD2 (6 bases). V gave up 5 bases and J gave up 2 bases, with 16 bases separating them. In germline, CDR1 is DFQATT, CDR2 SNEGSKA (reference sequence). This CDR3 is built from 14 residues. CDR3 bases: TGCAGTGCTCTGGAGGGGTCCCAAACCTACGAGCAGTACTTC. This translates into CSALEGSQTYEQYF.

This clonotype was picked up a small number of times. The chain joins TRBV24-1 to TRBJ2-1; D gene unclear. The V end was cut by 0 bases, the J end by 9 bases, with 14 bases between. CDR1 and CDR2 from the germline V gene are KGHDR and SFDVKD. The CDR3 loop spans 15 amino acids. The CDR3 loop reads CATSDLGLPRGEQFF. CDR3 bases: TGTGCCACCAGTGATTTGGGCCTCCCAAGAGGTGAGCAGTTCTTC.

This clonotype showed up just a few times. The V and J genes are TRBV30 and TRBJ2-3; TRBD2 is a possible D gene (6 bases). The V gene's germline CDR1 is GTSNPN and CDR2 SVGIG (reference sequence). The CDR3 is made up of 13 amino acids. V was cut by 3 bases and J by 1 base, with 8 bases left in between. The CDR3, as DNA: TGTGCCTGGAGCCCGGGGGGCACAGATACGCAGTATTTT. Translated, it gives CAWSPGGTDTQYF.

This clonotype appeared many times. This chain joins TRBV27 and TRBJ2-7; possible D gene TRBD1, 7 bases. Germline-derived CDR1 and CDR2 are MNHEY and SMNVEV (reference sequence). Trimming shortened V by 3 bases and J by 5 bases, and 14 bases separated the two germline ends. The CDR3 runs to 14 residues. The CDR3 coding sequence is TGTGCCAGCAGTTTGGGGCAGGGGGGTAACGAGCAGTACTTC. Translation gives CASSLGQGGNEQYF.

The rearrangement joins TRBV14 to TRBJ2-2; D tentatively reads TRBD1 or TRBD2 (5 bases each). V dropped 3 bases and J dropped 0 bases, with 11 bases sitting between them. The CDR3 extends over 16 amino acids. CDR1 SGHDN and CDR2 FVKESK come from the germline V gene. The CDR3 reads CASSQVTAANTGELFF. The CDR3 bases are TGTGCCAGCAGCCAGGTGACAGCGGCGAACACCGGGGAGCTGTTTTTT.

The table lists this clonotype with many counts. This chain uses TRBV24-1 with TRBJ2-2; D unclear. V was shortened by 9 bases and J by 0 bases, with 4 bases between the two germline ends. This CDR3 region has 12 residues. Germline V gives CDR1 KGHDR, CDR2 SFDVKD. The CDR3 sequence is CATAANTGELFF. CDR3 nucleotides: TGTGCCACCGCGGCGAACACCGGGGAGCTGTTTTTT.

This clonotype was seen only a few times. This sequence joins TRBV7-9 and TRBJ1-3, with D perhaps TRBD1 (5 bases). Germline V gene sequence: CDR1 SEHNR, CDR2 FQNEAQ (reference sequence). The V end was cut by 4 bases, the J end by 3 bases, with 7 bases between. This CDR3 is 13 amino acids long. CDR3 DNA sequence: TGTGCCAGCAGCTGGGGGGTTGGAAACACCATATATTTT. Protein sequence: CASSWGVGNTIYF.

This clonotype was recorded at least ten times. The chain is built from TRBV20-1 and TRBJ2-7, with 14 bases lining up with TRBD2. The ends lost 0 bases at V and 0 bases at J; junction bases unmatched: 4. Germline V gene lookup returns CDR1 DFQATT and CDR2 SNEGSKA (reference sequence). The CDR3 has 17 residues. The CDR3 nucleotides are TGCAGTGCTAGAGATAGAGGACTAGCGGGAGGCTCCTACGAGCAGTACTTC. It codes for CSARDRGLAGGSYEQYF.

This clonotype was detected only a few times. This sequence joins TRBV7-9 and TRBJ2-1; D is possibly TRBD2 (5 bases). V lost 2 bases and J 4 bases, leaving 15 bases between the germline ends. CDR1 SEHNR and CDR2 FQNEAQ come from the germline V gene (reference sequence). CDR3 length: 16 amino acids. Written as DNA, the CDR3 is TGTGCCAGCAGCTTACGTACTAGGTCGCCTTACAATGAGCAGTTCTTC. Protein: CASSLRTRSPYNEQFF.

The table lists this clonotype with many counts. The rearrangement links TRBV20-1 to TRBJ1-5; 7 bases match TRBD1. The J segment lost 3 bases and the V segment lost 6 bases, leaving 8 bases of the junction unmatched. The germline V gene has CDR1 DFQATT and CDR2 SNEGSKA (reference sequence). This CDR3 comprises 14 residues. This chain's CDR3 is CSALTGIPNQPQHF. The CDR3 nucleotides read TGCAGTGCCCTGACAGGGATCCCCAATCAGCCCCAGCATTTT.

Many counts were recorded for this clonotype. The chain has TRBV20-1 and TRBJ2-7; 9 positions match TRBD1. The CDR3 has 12 residues. V was clipped by 3 bases and J by 5 bases; unmatched bases: 2. Germline V gene data show CDR1 as DFQATT and CDR2 as SNEGSKA (reference sequence). CDR3 sequence reads: CSASRQGDEQYF. The CDR3, as DNA: TGCAGTGCTAGTAGACAGGGGGACGAGCAGTACTTC.

This clonotype was seen repeatedly, ten times or more. The genes are TRBV24-1 and TRBJ1-1; possible D gene TRBD1, 5 bases. Trimming took 4 bases from V and 4 from J, leaving 12 bases between them. CDR1 and CDR2 (germline): KGHDR, SFDVKD. There are 14 residues in the CDR3. CDR3 amino acids: CATSETSGITEAFF. The CDR3 DNA follows: TGTGCCACCAGTGAAACCTCAGGGATCACTGAAGCTTTCTTT.

This clonotype showed up many times. V and J are TRBV28 and TRBJ2-7; TRBD2 aligns across 10 bases. V was clipped by 7 bases and J by 7 bases; unmatched bases: 10. The germline gives CDR1 MDHEN, CDR2 SYDVKM. The CDR3 consists of 14 residues. The CDR3 loop reads CASTSLGTSVEQYF. DNA for the CDR3: TGTGCCAGCACTTCGCTAGGGACTAGCGTGGAGCAGTACTTC.

The sample holds many counts of this clonotype. This chain uses TRBV7-9 with TRBJ2-3; D remains ambiguous. The germline V gene encodes CDR1 SEHNR and CDR2 FQNEAQ (reference sequence). V was pared by 1 base and J by 6 bases, with 8 bases between. This CDR3 is 13 amino acids long. The CDR3 DNA is TGTGCCAGCAGCTTAGGGCAGTGGGATACGCAGTATTTT. Translated: CASSLGQWDTQYF.

The sample holds many counts of this clonotype. This chain links TRBV20-1 with TRBJ2-3; no firm D call. The germline gives CDR1 DFQATT, CDR2 SNEGSKA (reference sequence). V gave up 4 bases and J gave up 4 bases, with 15 bases separating them. This CDR3 has 14 residues. CDR3: CSAIDASGADTQYF. The CDR3 DNA is TGCAGTGCTATTGACGCTAGTGGGGCAGATACGCAGTATTTT.

This clonotype was recorded many times. This rearrangement joins TRBV3-1 to TRBJ2-2; D is uncertain. The CDR3 loop spans 14 amino acids. V lost 0 bases to trimming and J lost 3 bases, with 5 bases between them. The germline gives CDR1 LGHDT, CDR2 YNNKEL (reference sequence). CDR3 amino acids: CASSQEPYTGELFF. The CDR3 bases are TGTGCCAGCAGCCAAGAGCCTTACACCGGGGAGCTGTTTTTT.

The chain links TRBV11-2 to TRBJ2-1; D not resolved. This CDR3 has 17 amino acids. Trimming shortened V by 1 base and J by 0 bases, and 13 bases separated the two germline ends. From germline, CDR1 is SGHAT and CDR2 FQNNGV. In DNA form, the CDR3 reads TGTGCCAGCAGCTTAGTTTCTCGGGCCAGCTCCTACAATGAGCAGTTCTTC. Translation: CASSLVSRASSYNEQFF.

The chain recombines TRBV20-1 with TRBJ2-1, with D perhaps TRBD1 (6 bases). Per germline, CDR1 DFQATT and CDR2 SNEGSKA (reference sequence). This CDR3 is 15 amino acids long. V was clipped by 6 bases and J by 1 base, with 16 bases between them. The DNA for the CDR3 is TGCAGTGCCTTGGACAGTGAGAGGTCCTACAATGAGCAGTTCTTC. Protein: CSALDSERSYNEQFF.

The gene calls are TRBV5-4 and TRBJ1-1; maybe TRBD1 (6 bases). The V end lost 7 bases, the J end lost 0 bases, and 19 bases lay between the germline ends. In germline, CDR1 is SGHNT, CDR2 YYREEE (reference sequence). This CDR3 has 16 residues. CDR3 in amino acids: CASSAGGPTMNTEAFF. The CDR3 nucleotides read TGTGCCAGCTCCGCGGGGGGCCCGACCATGAACACTGAAGCTTTCTTT.